The next 9 T cell receptor beta chains were all read from a single sample in a study of T cells in localized non-small cell lung cancer. This table comes from immunoSEQ multiplex PCR, and its TCRdb copy is limited to in-frame clones, with some not included. The sample comprises around 67,000 clones, 85% to 90% of which are singletons, and approximately 2% rests with the top ten. Sequences were derived from peripheral blood, sampled before any cancer treatment. These TCRs come from a woman aged 35 to 70 with stage I lung adenocarcinoma.

The chain carries TRBV6-5 and TRBJ2-3; tentative D call: TRBD2 (5 bases). This CDR3 is 13 amino acids long. The ends were cut back, 2 bases at V and 5 bases at J, with 8 bases in the middle. CDR1 and CDR2 from the germline V gene are MNHEY and SVGAGI. The CDR3 coding sequence is TGTGCCAGCAGTTACGGCCGGGGAGATACGCAGTATTTT. Amino acids: CASSYGRGDTQYF.

The rearrangement joins TRBV5-4 to TRBJ2-3; a weak D match, TRBD1 (5 bases). The germline CDR1 and CDR2 sequences are SGHNT and YYREEE (reference sequence). The CDR3 sequence is 14 residues long. V lost 3 bases to trimming and J lost 9 bases, with 17 bases between them. The CDR3 spells CASSWGGNGQTQYF. For the CDR3, the DNA is TGTGCCAGCAGCTGGGGCGGAAACGGGCAAACGCAGTATTTT.

J is TRBJ1-2 and V is TRBV19, with TRBD1 matching over 8 bases. This CDR3 spans 12 amino acids. J was trimmed by 8 bases and V by 10 bases; bases with no gene match: 9. Germline CDR1 reads LNHDA; CDR2 reads SQIVND (reference sequence). The CDR3 nucleotides read TGTGCCACCGCCGGGACAGGTACCGGCTACACCTTC. It translates to CATAGTGTGYTF.

This rearrangement joins TRBV18 to TRBJ1-3, with TRBD1 as a possible D gene (5 bases). This CDR3 region has 12 residues. CDR1 and CDR2 (germline): KGHSH, LQKENI. The germline V and J ends were trimmed by 6 bases and 4 bases, with 7 bases remaining between them. CDR3 bases: TGTGCCAGCTCCGACAGAGGAAACACCATATATTTT. Translation: CASSDRGNTIYF.

This clone was seen only a few times. CDR3 loop: CASIFRVNSPLHF. The CDR3 DNA is TGTGCCAGCATCTTTAGGGTGAATTCACCCCTCCACTTT. The chain recombines TRBV5-4 with TRBJ1-6; D uncertain. CDR1 is SGHNT, CDR2 YYREEE, per germline (reference sequence). The CDR3 runs 13 residues. With 6 bases removed from V and 7 bases from J, the gap between germline ends came to 11 bases.

This chain connects TRBV28 to TRBJ1-2; no reliable D call. The CDR3 has 12 residues. Germline CDR1 and CDR2: MDHEN and SYDVKM. Trimming stripped 5 bases from V and 4 bases from J, with 8 bases between. CDR3 nucleotide sequence: TGTGCCAGCAGTAAGGTCGGCTATGGCTACACCTTC. Protein: CASSKVGYGYTF.

V usage is TRBV7-3 and J usage is TRBJ2-1, with 11 nucleotides matching TRBD2. CDR1 is SGHTA and CDR2 is FQGTGA in the germline V gene. Trimming at V came to 4 bases and at J to 4 bases, leaving 3 bases not matched to a gene. The CDR3 has 15 amino acids. The CDR3 region is CASSSVAGGYNEQFF. Here the CDR3 DNA reads TGTGCCAGCAGCTCAGTAGCGGGGGGGTACAATGAGCAGTTCTTC.

In this sample, this clone turned up once. The chain carries TRBV6-6 and TRBJ2-3, with D possibly matching TRBD2 (6 bases). The CDR3 runs to 13 residues. V was trimmed by 6 bases and J by 8 bases, leaving 15 bases between them. Per germline, CDR1 MNHNY and CDR2 SVGAGI (reference sequence). DNA for the CDR3: TGTGCCAGCAGCATGCTTAGCGGAACTACGCAGTATTTT. It translates to CASSMLSGTTQYF.

The V and J genes are TRBV30 and TRBJ1-5; D is uncertain. This CDR3 has 13 residues. Germline V lookup: CDR1 GTSNPN, CDR2 SVGIG (reference sequence). Deletions cut 2 bases from V and 3 bases from J, with 8 bases between. Here the CDR3 DNA reads TGTGCCTGGAGTAGGGTTTACAATCAGCCCCAGCATTTT. As protein: CAWSRVYNQPQHF.